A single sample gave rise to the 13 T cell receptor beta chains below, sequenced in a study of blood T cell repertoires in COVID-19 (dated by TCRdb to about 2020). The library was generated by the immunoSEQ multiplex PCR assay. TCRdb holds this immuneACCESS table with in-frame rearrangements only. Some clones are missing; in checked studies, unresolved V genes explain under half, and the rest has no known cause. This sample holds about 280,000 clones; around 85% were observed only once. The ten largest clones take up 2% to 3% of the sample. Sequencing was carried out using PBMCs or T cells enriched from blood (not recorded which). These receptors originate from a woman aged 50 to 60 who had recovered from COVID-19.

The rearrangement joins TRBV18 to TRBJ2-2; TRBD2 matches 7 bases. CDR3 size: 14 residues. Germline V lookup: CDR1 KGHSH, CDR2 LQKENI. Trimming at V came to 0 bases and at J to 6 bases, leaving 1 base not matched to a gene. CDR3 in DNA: TGTGCCAGCTCACCACCGGGGGGGTCCGGGGAGCTGTTTTTT. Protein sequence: CASSPPGGSGELFF.

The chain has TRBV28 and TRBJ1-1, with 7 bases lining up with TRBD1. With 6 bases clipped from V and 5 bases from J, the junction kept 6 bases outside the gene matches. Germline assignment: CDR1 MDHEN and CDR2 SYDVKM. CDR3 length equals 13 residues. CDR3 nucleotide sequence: TGTGCCAGCAGAATACAGGGGAGGACTGAAGCTTTCTTT. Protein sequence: CASRIQGRTEAFF.

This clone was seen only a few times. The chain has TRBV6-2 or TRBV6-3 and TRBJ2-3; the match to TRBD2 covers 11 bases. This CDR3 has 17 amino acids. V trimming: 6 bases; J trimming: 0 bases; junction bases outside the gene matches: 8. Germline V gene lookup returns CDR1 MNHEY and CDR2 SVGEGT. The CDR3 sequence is CASSSGLAGSSTDTQYF. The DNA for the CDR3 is TGTGCCAGCAGCTCCGGACTAGCGGGTTCTAGCACAGATACGCAGTATTTT.

CDR3 coding DNA: TGTGCCAGCTCACCACGAGGGGCAGGGGAGGGGAATTCACCCCTCCACTTT. Protein sequence: CASSPRGAGEGNSPLHF. The genes are TRBV18 and TRBJ1-6; a possible D gene is TRBD1 (6 bases). This CDR3 comprises 17 residues. Trimming took 1 base from V and 7 from J, leaving 17 bases between them. Per the germline V gene, CDR1 is KGHSH and CDR2 is LQKENI.

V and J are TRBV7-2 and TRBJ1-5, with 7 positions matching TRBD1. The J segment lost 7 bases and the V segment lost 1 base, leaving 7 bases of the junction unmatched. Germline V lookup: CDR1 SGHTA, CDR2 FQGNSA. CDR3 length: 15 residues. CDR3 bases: TGTGCCAGCAGCTTAGGAGGGGGCGCGGGGCAGCCCCAGCATTTT. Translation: CASSLGGGAGQPQHF.

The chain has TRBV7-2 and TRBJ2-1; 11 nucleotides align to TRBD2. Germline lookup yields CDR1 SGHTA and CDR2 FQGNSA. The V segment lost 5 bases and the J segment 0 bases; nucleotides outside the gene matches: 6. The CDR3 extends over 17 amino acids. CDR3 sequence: CASSATSGISSYNEQFF. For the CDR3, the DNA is TGTGCCAGCAGCGCGACTAGCGGGATAAGCTCCTACAATGAGCAGTTCTTC.

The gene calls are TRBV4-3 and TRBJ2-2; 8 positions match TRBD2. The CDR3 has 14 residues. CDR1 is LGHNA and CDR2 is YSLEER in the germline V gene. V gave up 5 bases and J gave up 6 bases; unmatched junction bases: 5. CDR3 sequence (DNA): TGCGCCAGCAGCTCGGGACTAGTGGCCGGGGAGCTGTTTTTT. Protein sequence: CASSSGLVAGELFF.

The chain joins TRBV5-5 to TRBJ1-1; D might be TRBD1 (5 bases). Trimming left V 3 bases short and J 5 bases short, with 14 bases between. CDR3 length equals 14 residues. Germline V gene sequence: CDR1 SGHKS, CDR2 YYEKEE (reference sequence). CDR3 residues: CASSWSGGGTEAFF. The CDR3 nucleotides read TGTGCCAGCAGCTGGAGTGGGGGAGGAACTGAAGCTTTCTTT.

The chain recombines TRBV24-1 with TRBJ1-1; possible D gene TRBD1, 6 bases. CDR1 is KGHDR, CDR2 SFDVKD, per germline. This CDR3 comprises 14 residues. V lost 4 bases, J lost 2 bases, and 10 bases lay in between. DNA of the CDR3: TGTGCCACCAGTGAAGGGACAAAAAACACTGAAGCTTTCTTT. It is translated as CATSEGTKNTEAFF.

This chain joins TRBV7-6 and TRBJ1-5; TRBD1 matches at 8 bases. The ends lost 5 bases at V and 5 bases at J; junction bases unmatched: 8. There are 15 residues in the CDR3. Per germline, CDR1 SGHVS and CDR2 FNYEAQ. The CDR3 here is CASSRSPGQDQPQHF. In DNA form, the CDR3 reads TGTGCCAGCAGCCGATCTCCGGGACAGGATCAGCCCCAGCATTTT.

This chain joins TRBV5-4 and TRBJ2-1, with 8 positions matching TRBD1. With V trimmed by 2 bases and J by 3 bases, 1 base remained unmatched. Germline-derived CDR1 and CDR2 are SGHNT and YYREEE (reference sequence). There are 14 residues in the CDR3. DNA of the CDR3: TGTGCCAGCAGCTTAGGACAGGGCTACAATGAGCAGTTCTTC. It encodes CASSLGQGYNEQFF.

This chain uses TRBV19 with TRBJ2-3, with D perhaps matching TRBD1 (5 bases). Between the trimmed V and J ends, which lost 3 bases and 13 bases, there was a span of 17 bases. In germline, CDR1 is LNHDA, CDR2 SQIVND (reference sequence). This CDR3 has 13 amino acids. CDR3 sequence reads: CASSISQGNLEYF. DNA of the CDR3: TGTGCCAGTAGTATTTCCCAGGGTAACTTGGAGTATTTT.

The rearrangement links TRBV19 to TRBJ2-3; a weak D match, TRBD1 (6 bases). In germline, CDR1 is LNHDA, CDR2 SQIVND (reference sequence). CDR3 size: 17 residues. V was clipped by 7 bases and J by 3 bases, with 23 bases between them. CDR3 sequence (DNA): TGTGCCAGTAAGGGCTACGGAAGGGGGTCGGGGACAGATACGCAGTATTTT. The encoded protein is CASKGYGRGSGTDTQYF. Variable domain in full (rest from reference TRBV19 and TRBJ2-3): DGGITQSPKYLFRKEGQNVTLSCEQNLNHDAMYWYRQDPGQGLRLIYYSQIVNDFQKGDIAEGYSVSREKKESFPLTVTSAQKNPTAFYLCASKGYGRGSGTDTQYFGPGTRLTVL.